One sample yielded the 25 T cell receptor beta chains listed below, sequenced in a study of T-cell memory formation after mild COVID-19. MiXCR was run by TCRdb on the 5' RACE reads, yielding one entry per CDR3 protein. The sample holds 470,000 or so distinct CDR3 sequences, around a quarter seen once. Sequencing was carried out using PBMCs or a T cell subset sorted from them (not recorded which). The source of these receptors is an adult woman who had mild COVID-19 (a few samples of this study predate the infection). Cell type and time point are not known.

The chain joins TRBV7-2 to TRBJ2-1, with D perhaps given as TRBD1 or TRBD2 (5 bases each). The CDR3 contains 14 residues. The V and J ends lost 1 base and 6 bases respectively, with 10 bases between them. Germline lookup yields CDR1 SGHTA and CDR2 FQGNSA. The CDR3 loop is CASSLVTGGNEQFF. CDR3 bases: TGTGCCAGCAGCTTAGTTACTGGGGGCAATGAGCAGTTCTTC.

The rearrangement links TRBV4-2 to TRBJ2-2; 12 positions agree with TRBD2. V lost 0 bases, J lost 3 bases, and 2 bases stayed unmatched. This CDR3 comprises 17 residues. Germline V lookup: CDR1 LGHNA, CDR2 YNFKEQ. CDR3 sequence: CASSQETSGGHTGELFF. The CDR3 DNA reads TGTGCCAGCAGCCAAGAAACTAGCGGGGGGCACACCGGGGAGCTGTTTTTT.

This clonotype was seen once. The J gene is TRBJ1-3, the V gene TRBV7-6; D remains unclear. Germline CDR1 is SGHVS and CDR2 is FNYEAQ. With 5 bases removed from V and 0 bases from J, the gap between germline ends came to 11 bases. CDR3 length: 15 residues. The CDR3 region has the DNA TGTGCCAGCAGCCCCCAGGTGCGCTCTGGAAACACCATATATTTT. Translation gives CASSPQVRSGNTIYF.

J is TRBJ2-5 and V is TRBV7-9; D tentatively reads TRBD1 or TRBD2 (5 bases each). The V end was cut by 1 base, the J end by 5 bases, with 17 bases between. CDR3 length equals 16 residues. From germline, CDR1 is SEHNR and CDR2 FQNEAQ (reference sequence). The CDR3 sequence is CASSLGTGTSGETQYF. The DNA for the CDR3 is TGTGCCAGCAGCTTAGGAACCGGGACGTCGGGTGAGACCCAGTACTTC. Using reference TRBV7-9 and TRBJ2-5 for the parts outside the CDR3, the full variable domain is DTGVSQNPRHKITKRGQNVTFRCDPISEHNRLYWYRQTLGQGPEFLTYFQNEAQLEKSRLLSDRFSAERPKGSFSTLEIQRTEQGDSAMYLCASSLGTGTSGETQYFGPGTRLLVL.

This clonotype has just one count. The chain uses TRBV20-1 and TRBJ1-1, with D unclear. Trimming cost V 5 bases and J 3 bases, with 16 bases left between them. Germline V gene sequence: CDR1 DFQATT, CDR2 SNEGSKA (reference sequence). The length of the CDR3 is 14 residues. The CDR3 here is CSAAPVTLDTEAFF. In DNA form, the CDR3 reads TGCAGTGCTGCACCGGTAACTCTGGACACTGAAGCTTTCTTT.

The chain has TRBV10-3 and TRBJ1-1; a possible D gene is TRBD1 (5 bases). V dropped 7 bases and J dropped 8 bases, with 17 bases sitting between them. The V gene's germline CDR1 is ENHRY and CDR2 SYGVKD. The CDR3 has 13 amino acids. The CDR3 DNA sequence: TGTGCCATCAAACGTGGGGGGAGAACCGAAGCTTTCTTT. Its protein is CAIKRGGRTEAFF.

This rearrangement joins TRBV4-1 to TRBJ2-7; 7 bases fit TRBD1. After removal of 4 bases from V and 7 bases from J, the junction contained 7 bases not matched to a gene. CDR3 size: 13 residues. Germline V gene lookup returns CDR1 MGHRA and CDR2 YSYEKL. In DNA, the CDR3 is TGCGCCAGCAGCCGAACAGGGGCGCGGGAGCAGTACTTC. It codes for CASSRTGAREQYF.

The chain carries TRBV6-5 and TRBJ1-2, with TRBD1 identical over 10 bases. The V segment lost 0 bases and the J segment 8 bases; nucleotides outside the gene matches: 6. This CDR3 is 15 amino acids long. Germline loops: CDR1 MNHEY, CDR2 SVGAGI. The CDR3 is CASSYSRQGALGYTF. CDR3 in DNA: TGTGCCAGCAGTTACTCTCGACAGGGGGCTTTAGGCTACACCTTC.

The chain recombines TRBV15 with TRBJ2-7; D ambiguous. CDR3 length: 12 amino acids. CDR1 is LNHNV, CDR2 YYDKDF, per germline (reference sequence). V lost 5 bases to trimming and J lost 3 bases, with 8 bases between them. CDR3 coding DNA: TGTGCCACCAGCCGTGACGGCTACGAGCAGTACTTC. It yields the protein CATSRDGYEQYF.

This clonotype was detected a few times. V usage is TRBV7-2 and J usage is TRBJ2-5, with D possibly being TRBD1 or TRBD2 (5 bases each). The V gene's germline CDR1 is SGHTA and CDR2 FQGNSA. The CDR3 spans 13 residues. With 5 bases removed from V and 5 bases from J, the gap between germline ends came to 12 bases. CDR3 nucleotide sequence: TGTGCCAGCAGCGGGACGGCACCGGAGACCCAGTACTTC. It translates to CASSGTAPETQYF.

This clonotype has a count of ten or more. This chain connects TRBV9 to TRBJ2-1, with 12 nucleotides matching TRBD2. There are 16 residues in the CDR3. CDR1 is SGDLS, CDR2 YYNGEE, per germline. V gave up 4 bases and J gave up 7 bases; unmatched junction bases: 9. For the CDR3, the DNA is TGTGCCAGCAGCTCCCGGACTAGCGGGGTTCGGAATGAGCAGTTCTTC. Protein product: CASSSRTSGVRNEQFF.

The V call is TRBV13, the J call TRBJ2-7; TRBD1 is a possible D gene (6 bases). The germline V gene encodes CDR1 PRHDT and CDR2 FYEKMQ (reference sequence). Trimming removed 4 bases from V and 0 bases from J, with 13 bases in between. This CDR3 is built from 15 residues. CDR3 in DNA: TGTGCCAGCAGCTCCTACCGGGACAACTCCTACGAGCAGTACTTC. Its protein product is CASSSYRDNSYEQYF.

This clonotype was seen a handful of times. The chain employs TRBV6-5 and TRBJ2-1; 13 bases are a match to TRBD2. The CDR3 is 17 residues long. Germline V gene sequence: CDR1 MNHEY, CDR2 SVGAGI. V shed 6 bases, J shed 14 bases, and the junction held 19 bases outside the gene matches. In DNA, the CDR3 is TGTGCCAGCAGCTCCCCTCGGACTAGCGGGAGTGGGGTGAGGGAGTTCTTC. Translating gives CASSSPRTSGSGVREFF.

This clonotype was observed a handful of times. This chain uses TRBV6-5 with TRBJ1-2, with D perhaps matching TRBD1 (6 bases). With 2 bases removed from V and 8 bases from J, the gap between germline ends came to 27 bases. The CDR3 loop spans 18 amino acids. Germline V lookup: CDR1 MNHEY, CDR2 SVGAGI. DNA of the CDR3: TGTGCCAGCAGTTACACATCAATCTTTATTAGGACAGCCTTCGGCTACACCTTC. It codes for CASSYTSIFIRTAFGYTF.

This clonotype came up many times. The chain uses TRBV18 and TRBJ2-2; no clear D gene. The CDR3 has 15 residues. Germline CDR1 KGHSH, CDR2 LQKENI. V shed 2 bases and J shed 5 bases, with 12 bases lying between them. In nucleotides, the CDR3 is TGTGCCAGCTCACCATCGAAGGCCTCGACCGGGGAGCTGTTTTTT. Translation: CASSPSKASTGELFF. Looking up the rest from reference TRBV18 and TRBJ2-2 gives the full variable domain: NAGVMQNPRHLVRRRGQEARLRCSPMKGHSHVYWYRQLPEEGLKFMVYLQKENIIDESGMPKERFSAEFPKEGPSILRIQQVVRGDSAAYFCASSPSKASTGELFFGEGSRLTVL.

The table lists this clonotype with a few counts. J is TRBJ2-1 and V is TRBV7-2; 7 bases are a match to TRBD1. Germline V gene data show CDR1 as SGHTA and CDR2 as FQGNSA. Trimming removed 5 bases from V and 6 bases from J; junction bases left unmatched: 4. CDR3 length equals 13 residues. The CDR3 here is CASSPYRGNEQFF. The CDR3 DNA reads as TGTGCCAGCAGCCCCTACAGGGGCAATGAGCAGTTCTTC.

The chain uses TRBV5-4 and TRBJ2-2, with 9 bases identical to TRBD2. Germline CDR1 reads SGHNT; CDR2 reads YYREEE (reference sequence). There are 17 residues in the CDR3. V shed 0 bases, J shed 7 bases, and the junction held 10 bases outside the gene matches. This CDR3 reads CASSLVPSGKGNGELFF. The CDR3 region has the DNA TGTGCCAGCAGCTTGGTTCCTAGCGGGAAGGGGAACGGGGAGCTGTTTTTT.

Concerning this clonotype itself: Germline and junction disagree at one end, which may indicate a read error. The rearrangement links TRBV4-3 to TRBJ2-1, with a tentative D call TRBD2 (6 bases). The CDR3 length is 17 residues. The V gene's germline CDR1 is LGHNA and CDR2 YSLEER. CDR3 sequence reads: CASSQDSMTRAYYEQFF. As DNA, the CDR3 is TGCGCCAGCAGCCAAGATAGTATGACTAGAGCCTACTATGAGCAGTTCTTC.

V gene TRBV5-4 combines with J gene TRBJ2-7, with D maybe TRBD2 (5 bases). The CDR3 extends over 15 amino acids. In germline, CDR1 is SGHNT, CDR2 YYREEE (reference sequence). The V gene lost 3 bases and the J gene lost 2 bases, with 15 bases spanning the gap. The CDR3 sequence: CASSSSPGKTYEQYF. The CDR3 DNA reads as TGTGCCAGCAGCTCCTCCCCGGGAAAAACCTACGAGCAGTACTTC.

This clonotype was seen a handful of times. J is TRBJ2-5 and V is TRBV5-6; 10 nucleotides line up with TRBD1. Trimming at V came to 4 bases and at J to 5 bases, leaving 8 bases not matched to a gene. The CDR3 covers 15 residues. Germline CDR1 and CDR2: SGHDT and YYEEEE. The CDR3 loop is CASSRQGAWRETQYF. In DNA form, the CDR3 reads TGTGCCAGCAGCCGACAGGGGGCATGGAGGGAGACCCAGTACTTC.

This clonotype was found a few times. The chain employs TRBV3-1 and TRBJ2-1; 14 nucleotides line up with TRBD2. The CDR3 loop spans 19 amino acids. From germline, CDR1 is LGHDT and CDR2 YNNKEL (reference sequence). The trim removed 1 base at V and 6 bases at J, leaving 11 bases unmatched. CDR3 coding DNA: TGTGCCAGCAGCCAAGCTGCCGGGACTAGCGGGAGTAAGGTCAATGAGCAGTTCTTC. Translation: CASSQAAGTSGSKVNEQFF.

This clonotype was counted a few times. The genes are TRBV20-1 and TRBJ2-2; tentative D call: TRBD1 (6 bases). Germline V lookup: CDR1 DFQATT, CDR2 SNEGSKA (reference sequence). The CDR3 has 15 residues. The V and J ends lost 4 bases and 1 base respectively, with 13 bases between them. The CDR3 here is CSATTGLVNTGELFF. CDR3 in DNA: TGCAGTGCTACTACAGGGCTTGTGAACACCGGGGAGCTGTTTTTT.

The rearrangement uses TRBV24-1 and TRBJ1-1, with D perhaps matching TRBD1 (5 bases). Trimming removed 1 base at V and 7 bases at J, with 9 bases between. CDR3 size: 13 residues. The V gene's germline CDR1 is KGHDR and CDR2 SFDVKD. The CDR3 sequence: CATSDFRDGEAFF. CDR3 in DNA: TGTGCCACCAGTGATTTTCGGGACGGTGAAGCTTTCTTT.

J is TRBJ2-2 and V is TRBV11-3, with D uncertain. The V gene's germline CDR1 is SGHNT and CDR2 YENEEA. The V end was cut by 3 bases, the J end by 3 bases, with 5 bases between. CDR3 size: 13 residues. This CDR3 reads CASSFADTGELFF. CDR3 coding DNA: TGTGCCAGCAGCTTTGCGGACACCGGGGAGCTGTTTTTT.

This clonotype was observed a few times. This sequence joins TRBV9 and TRBJ1-5, with D uncertain. Trimming took 1 base from V and 3 from J, leaving 11 bases between them. Germline loops: CDR1 SGDLS, CDR2 YYNGEE. This CDR3 is 15 amino acids long. The CDR3 region is CASSVSDGINQPQHF. CDR3 DNA: TGTGCCAGCAGCGTATCGGACGGAATCAATCAGCCCCAGCATTTT.